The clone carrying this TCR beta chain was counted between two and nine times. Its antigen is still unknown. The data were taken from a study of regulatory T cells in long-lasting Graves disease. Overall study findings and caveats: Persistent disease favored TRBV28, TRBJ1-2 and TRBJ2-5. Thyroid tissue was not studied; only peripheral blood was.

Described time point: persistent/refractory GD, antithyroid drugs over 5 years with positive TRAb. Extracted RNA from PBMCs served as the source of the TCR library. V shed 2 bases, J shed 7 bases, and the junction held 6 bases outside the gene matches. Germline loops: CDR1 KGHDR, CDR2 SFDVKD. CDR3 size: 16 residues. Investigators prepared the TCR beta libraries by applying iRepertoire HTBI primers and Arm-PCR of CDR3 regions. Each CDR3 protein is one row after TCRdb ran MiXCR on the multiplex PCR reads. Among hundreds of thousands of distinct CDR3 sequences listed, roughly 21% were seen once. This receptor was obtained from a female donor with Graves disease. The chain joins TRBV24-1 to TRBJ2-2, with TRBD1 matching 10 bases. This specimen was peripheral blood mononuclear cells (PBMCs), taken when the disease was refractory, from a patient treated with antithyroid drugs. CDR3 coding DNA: TGTGCCACCAGTGATTACGGGACAGGGGATATCGGGGAGCTGTTTTTT. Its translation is CATSDYGTGDIGELFF.